This T cell receptor beta chain was documented in a study of T cell responses to AZD1222 COVID-19 vaccine. The CDR3 contains 14 residues. CDR1 and CDR2 from the germline V gene are SQVTM and ANQGSEA. V was clipped by 7 bases and J by 0 bases, with 15 bases between them. Libraries were prepared by immunoSEQ multiplex PCR; TCRdb keeps only in-frame clonotypes and omits some of them. The repertoire consists of 80,000 to 95,000 clones, with roughly 90% occurring once and the leading ten covering more than 4.5%. The input for sequencing was peripheral blood, taken on day 0 of MenACWY control vaccination. This receptor was identified in an adult in good health. The J gene is TRBJ1-2, the V gene TRBV29-1; D not resolved. The CDR3 DNA reads as TGCAGCGCCGATCCCCGGGCAGCTAACTATGGCTACACCTTC. This encodes CSADPRAANYGYTF.